What follows are 24 T cell receptor beta chains derived from one specimen sequenced in a study of neoadjuvant anti-PD-1 for oral cavity cancer. Sequencing used immunoSEQ multiplex PCR; TCRdb keeps in-frame clones, though not all of them. The table has about 16,000 clones, about two thirds seen once. The material was PBMCs, obtained before nivolumab (anti-PD-1) treatment. These TCRs come from a person aged 40 to 85 with oral cavity squamous cell carcinoma.

About this clone itself: A junction end diverges from the germline sequence, so it may reflect a read error. The chain uses TRBV2 and TRBJ2-2; perhaps TRBD2 as D (5 bases). The CDR3 has 14 amino acids. Germline CDR1 SNHLY, CDR2 FYNNEI. This CDR3 is CASTQRMGSGELFF. The CDR3 DNA reads TGTGCTAGCACGCAGCGGATGGGATCCGGGGAGCTGTTTTTT.

The rearrangement uses TRBV7-9 and TRBJ1-4; D call uncertain. V lost 0 bases and J lost 8, with 4 bases in between. Per germline, CDR1 SEHNR and CDR2 FQNEAQ (reference sequence). The CDR3 length is 12 residues. CDR3 loop: CASSLAVEKLFF. CDR3 nucleotide sequence: TGTGCCAGCAGCTTAGCGGTCGAAAAACTGTTTTTT. The full variable domain, in which reference TRBV7-9 and TRBJ1-4 provide the parts outside the CDR3, is DTGVSQNPRHKITKRGQNVTFRCDPISEHNRLYWYRQTLGQGPEFLTYFQNEAQLEKSRLLSDRFSAERPKGSFSTLEIQRTEQGDSAMYLCASSLAVEKLFFGSGTQLSVL.

This clone showed up just a few times. The chain couples TRBV6-7 to TRBJ1-1; D is undetermined. Being an ORF, TRBV6-7 has a function that is uncertain. V was shortened by 7 bases and J by 11 bases, with 17 bases between the two germline ends. This CDR3 contains 12 residues. For the CDR3, the DNA is TGTGCCAGCAACGGTCTCCTCCTCTGGGCTTTCTTT. Its protein is CASNGLLLWAFF.

The chain recombines TRBV30 with TRBJ2-1; no clear D gene. The CDR3 has 11 residues. Per the germline V gene, CDR1 is GTSNPN and CDR2 is SVGIG (reference sequence). Trimming stripped 8 bases from V and 7 bases from J, with 12 bases between. CDR3 sequence: CAGRRNNEQFF. The CDR3 region has the DNA TGTGCCGGCCGACGGAATAATGAGCAGTTCTTC.

The rearrangement links TRBV30 to TRBJ2-4; a possible D gene is TRBD2 (5 bases). With 5 bases removed from V and 7 bases from J, the gap between germline ends came to 9 bases. Germline V gene lookup returns CDR1 GTSNPN and CDR2 SVGIG (reference sequence). The CDR3 is made up of 11 amino acids. CDR3 sequence: CAWGERNIQYF. The CDR3 DNA reads as TGTGCCTGGGGCGAGCGGAACATTCAGTACTTC.

This clone was observed a handful of times. The chain combines TRBV5-6 with TRBJ1-5; a weak D match, TRBD1 (5 bases). Germline-derived CDR1 and CDR2 are SGHDT and YYEEEE. V gave up 0 bases and J gave up 3 bases, with 10 bases separating them. The CDR3 contains 15 residues. CDR3 sequence (DNA): TGTGCCAGCAGCTTGGCAGGGAGAATCAATCAGCCCCAGCATTTT. It codes for CASSLAGRINQPQHF.

The chain has TRBV6-5 and TRBJ2-7; possible D gene TRBD1, 5 bases. The germline V gene encodes CDR1 MNHEY and CDR2 SVGAGI. V was cut by 3 bases and J by 3 bases, with 12 bases left in between. The CDR3 consists of 14 residues. The CDR3 sequence: CASSYQGKGYEQYF. For the CDR3, the DNA is TGTGCCAGCAGTTATCAGGGCAAAGGCTACGAGCAGTACTTC.

There are a few counts of this clone. V usage is TRBV6-4 and J usage is TRBJ2-3, with D unresolved. Germline V gene data show CDR1 as MRHNA and CDR2 as SNTAGT. The germline V and J ends were trimmed by 6 bases and 1 base, with 5 bases remaining between them. This CDR3 has 12 residues. CDR3 sequence (DNA): TGTGCCAGCAGGGACCGCACAGATACGCAGTATTTT. Residues: CASRDRTDTQYF.

The chain recombines TRBV10-3 with TRBJ2-7; D call uncertain. Germline assignment: CDR1 ENHRY and CDR2 SYGVKD. The CDR3 runs 12 residues. The ends were cut back, 2 bases at V and 2 bases at J, with 4 bases in the middle. The CDR3 spells CAISEGAYEQYF. CDR3 sequence (DNA): TGTGCCATCAGTGAGGGCGCCTACGAGCAGTACTTC.

The chain joins TRBV19 to TRBJ1-4; 11 bases fit TRBD1. J lost 7 bases, V lost 7 bases, and 11 bases had no gene match. The CDR3 sequence is 16 residues long. From germline, CDR1 is LNHDA and CDR2 SQIVND (reference sequence). CDR3 nucleotide sequence: TGTGCCAGTACCGATCCTGGACAGGGGGCGGCTGAAAAACTGTTTTTT. It translates to CASTDPGQGAAEKLFF.

This clone occurred once. This chain uses TRBV5-5 with TRBJ1-2; tentatively, D is TRBD1 (6 bases). Germline values: CDR1 SGHKS, CDR2 YYEKEE (reference sequence). There are 14 residues in the CDR3. The ends were cut back, 2 bases at V and 0 bases at J, with 8 bases in the middle. This CDR3 is CASSFDRTNYGYTF. The CDR3 region has the DNA TGTGCCAGCAGCTTCGACAGGACTAACTATGGCTACACCTTC. Looking up the rest from reference TRBV5-5 and TRBJ1-2 gives the full variable domain: DAGVTQSPTHLIKTRGQQVTLRCSPISGHKSVSWYQQVLGQGPQFIFQYYEKEERGRGNFPDRFSARQFPNYSSELNVNALLLGDSALYLCASSFDRTNYGYTFGSGTRLTVV.

This clone was seen more than once but under ten times. The rearrangement joins TRBV10-3 to TRBJ1-5, with D unclear. This CDR3 comprises 12 residues. Per the germline V gene, CDR1 is ENHRY and CDR2 is SYGVKD. V shed 3 bases and J shed 4 bases, with 4 bases lying between them. Written as DNA, the CDR3 is TGTGCCATCAGTGATCCTAATCAGCCCCAGCATTTT. This gives the protein CAISDPNQPQHF.

This clone was seen a handful of times. The chain uses TRBV7-9 and TRBJ2-7; TRBD2 aligns across 9 bases. J lost 5 bases, V lost 4 bases, and 12 bases had no gene match. Germline V gene data show CDR1 as SEHNR and CDR2 as FQNEAQ (reference sequence). This CDR3 contains 16 residues. CDR3: CASSSLEAGGRDEQYF. In nucleotides, the CDR3 is TGTGCCAGCAGCTCCCTTGAGGCGGGAGGGAGGGACGAGCAGTACTTC.

This clone was recorded a few times. The chain couples TRBV7-3 to TRBJ1-5; no firm D call. This CDR3 is 14 amino acids long. V dropped 3 bases and J dropped 6 bases, with 12 bases sitting between them. CDR1 SGHTA and CDR2 FQGTGA come from the germline V gene. CDR3 protein: CASSLRGGLQPQHF. The DNA of the CDR3 is TGTGCCAGCAGCTTGAGAGGAGGGCTTCAGCCCCAGCATTTT. The complete variable domain, with remaining parts taken from reference TRBV7-3 and TRBJ1-5, reads GAGVSQTPSNKVTEKGKYVELRCDPISGHTALYWYRQSLGQGPEFLIYFQGTGAADDSGLPNDRFFAVRPEGSVSTLKIQRTERGDSAVYLCASSLRGGLQPQHFGDGTRLSIL.

The chain recombines TRBV15 with TRBJ2-5, with TRBD2 matching over 8 bases. The germline CDR1 and CDR2 sequences are LNHNV and YYDKDF (reference sequence). The V gene end was trimmed by 0 bases and the J gene end by 2 bases; junction bases not matched to a gene: 8. This CDR3 has 17 amino acids. CDR3 protein: CATSRDASTGGQETQYF. In nucleotides, the CDR3 is TGTGCCACCAGCAGAGATGCCAGCACGGGAGGGCAAGAGACCCAGTACTTC. Looking up the rest from reference TRBV15 and TRBJ2-5 gives the full variable domain: DAMVIQNPRYQVTQFGKPVTLSCSQTLNHNVMYWYQQKSSQAPKLLFHYYDKDFNNEADTPDNFQSRRPNTSFCFLDIRSPGLGDTAMYLCATSRDASTGGQETQYFGPGTRLLVL.

The DNA of the CDR3 is TGCGCCAGCAGCTTTGACAGAGGCGAGCCCCAGCATTTT. As protein: CASSFDRGEPQHF. The chain uses TRBV5-1 and TRBJ1-5; a possible D gene is TRBD1 (5 bases). The CDR3 spans 13 residues. V lost 2 bases and J lost 8, with 11 bases in between. Germline V gives CDR1 SGHRS, CDR2 YFSETQ.

This chain uses TRBV5-1 with TRBJ1-1; TRBD1 agrees at 8 bases. The CDR3 consists of 13 residues. V lost 5 bases to trimming and J lost 1 base; unmatched junction nucleotides: 1. CDR1 SGHRS and CDR2 YFSETQ come from the germline V gene. This CDR3 is CASRQGANTEAFF. Written as DNA, the CDR3 is TGCGCCAGCAGGCAGGGGGCGAACACTGAAGCTTTCTTT.

This chain uses TRBV25-1 with TRBJ2-7; the match to TRBD1 covers 9 bases. CDR1 is MGHDK and CDR2 is SYGVNS in the germline V gene. After removal of 4 bases from V and 4 bases from J, the junction contained 8 bases not matched to a gene. The length of the CDR3 is 15 residues. DNA for the CDR3: TGTGCCAGCAGTGGAGGGACAGGGTCGTGGTACGAGCAGTACTTC. This gives the protein CASSGGTGSWYEQYF.

The chain joins TRBV5-1 to TRBJ2-1, with unresolved D. CDR3 length: 14 amino acids. Germline CDR1 is SGHRS and CDR2 is YFSETQ. V was clipped by 0 bases and J by 2 bases, with 6 bases between them. CDR3: CASSLGLTYNEQFF. The DNA of the CDR3 is TGCGCCAGCAGCTTGGGTCTTACCTACAATGAGCAGTTCTTC.

The CDR3 loop is CASRTGDALYNEQFF. CDR3 nucleotide sequence: TGTGCCAGCCGGACTGGGGACGCGCTATACAATGAGCAGTTCTTC. The V call is TRBV6-5, the J call TRBJ2-1, with D tentatively TRBD1 or TRBD2 (5 bases each). CDR3 length equals 15 residues. Germline values: CDR1 MNHEY, CDR2 SVGAGI. With 8 bases removed from V and 4 bases from J, the gap between germline ends came to 18 bases.

The chain uses TRBV25-1 and TRBJ1-3; D is uncertain. The CDR3 runs 14 residues. Germline V lookup: CDR1 MGHDK, CDR2 SYGVNS. Trimming took off 8 bases at V and 0 bases at J, with 11 bases between the two ends. CDR3 nucleotide sequence: TGTGCCAGCGGAGGCGGTAGCTCTGGAAACACCATATATTTT. Protein: CASGGGSSGNTIYF.

J is TRBJ2-5 and V is TRBV6-1; TRBD1 is a possible D gene (5 bases). Trimming took off 2 bases at V and 2 bases at J, with 12 bases between the two ends. Germline V gives CDR1 MNHNS, CDR2 SASEGT. The CDR3 contains 15 residues. CDR3 amino acids: CASSEQRGLQETQYF. Written as DNA, the CDR3 is TGTGCCAGCAGTGAACAAAGGGGCTTACAAGAGACCCAGTACTTC.

The rearrangement links TRBV5-1 to TRBJ1-4; 8 positions match TRBD1. The germline gives CDR1 SGHRS, CDR2 YFSETQ. Trimming took 4 bases from V and 4 from J; bases not matched to a gene: 3. The CDR3 length is 14 residues. CDR3 sequence reads: CASSEGQVNEKLFF. CDR3 DNA sequence: TGCGCCAGCAGCGAGGGACAGGTTAATGAAAAACTGTTTTTT.

The chain has TRBV29-1 and TRBJ2-7; weak D call: TRBD2 (5 bases). Germline CDR1 reads SQVTM; CDR2 reads ANQGSEA. The CDR3 covers 13 residues. V was pared by 6 bases and J by 4 bases, with 16 bases between. CDR3 in amino acids: CSVVIGLTYEQYF. CDR3 coding DNA: TGCAGCGTCGTAATCGGACTGACTTACGAGCAGTACTTC.